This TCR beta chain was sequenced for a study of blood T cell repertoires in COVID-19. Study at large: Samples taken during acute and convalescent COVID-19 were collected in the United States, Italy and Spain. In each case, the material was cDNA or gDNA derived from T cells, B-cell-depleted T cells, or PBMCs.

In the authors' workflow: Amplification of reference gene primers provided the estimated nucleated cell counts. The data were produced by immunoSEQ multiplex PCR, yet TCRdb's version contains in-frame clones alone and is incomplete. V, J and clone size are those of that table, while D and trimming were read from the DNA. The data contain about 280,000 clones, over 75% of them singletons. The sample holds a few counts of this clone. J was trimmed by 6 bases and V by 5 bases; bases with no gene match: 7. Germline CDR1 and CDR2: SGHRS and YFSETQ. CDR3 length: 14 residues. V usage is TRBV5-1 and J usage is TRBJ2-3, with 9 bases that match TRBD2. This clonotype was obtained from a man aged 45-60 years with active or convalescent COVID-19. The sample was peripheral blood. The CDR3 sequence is CASRIAGVRDTQYF. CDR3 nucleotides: TGCGCCAGCAGGATAGCGGGAGTTCGGGATACGCAGTATTTT.